The clone carrying this T cell receptor (beta chain) was counted at least ten times. Molecular barcoded adaptors covering alpha/delta and beta/gamma chains were used on 400 ng RNA. One entry per CDR3 protein, called by TCRdb with MiXCR from the reads. Of approximately 9,800 distinct CDR3 sequences in the sample, about 17% were seen once. The data belong to a study of read filtering for tumor transcriptome and immune sequencing. At the level of the study: TCR-mapped reads were about 4.05 to 10.27 million with IR-seq versus roughly 75 to 1,300 with RNA-seq.

The TCR originated in a donor over 35 with multiple myeloma. Material: a population of CD138-negative cells sorted from bone marrow.

The CDR3 loop is CASSKISGLEGYEQYF. The DNA for the CDR3 is TGTGCCAGCAGCAAAATCAGCGGGCTCGAGGGATACGAGCAGTACTTC. The chain combines TRBV13 with TRBJ2-7, with a tentative D call TRBD2 (6 bases). The V end was cut by 5 bases, the J end by 4 bases, with 21 bases between. In germline, CDR1 is PRHDT, CDR2 FYEKMQ (reference sequence). The CDR3 spans 16 residues.